The rows below give T cell receptor beta chains drawn from one sample of a study of tumor and adjacent non-tumor tissue in lung cancer. MiXCR, applied by TCRdb to the multiplex PCR reads, yields one record per CDR3 protein. Among about 90,000 distinct CDR3 sequences, about 61% were seen once, and the ten largest hold around 15%. The source material was lung tumor tissue. The receptors here all came from a man between 65 and 85 years old with non-small cell lung cancer. CDR3s include the opening cysteine and the closing phenylalanine or tryptophan. The order of the fields is V gene, J gene, D gene, clone size, CDR3 DNA, CDR3 protein. D genes are given only for firm matches. Clone size, where shown, is once, few, many, or a class for clones that have expanded.

>TRBV30|TRBJ2-7|TRBD1|-
TGTGCCTTGAGTGTACTGGACAGGGTCTACGAGCAGTACTTC
CALSVLDRVYEQYF
>TRBV5-1|TRBJ2-3|TRBD2|-
TGCGCCAGCAGCACCCGGGACGGGAGGTCAGATACGCAGTATTTT
CASSTRDGRSDTQYF
>TRBV5-4|TRBJ1-2|TRBD1|many
TGTGCCAGCAGCCTTCGACAGGGTGCCAATGGCTACACCTTC
CASSLRQGANGYTF
>TRBV4-1|TRBJ2-2|TRBD2|-
TGCGCCATCAGCCAATATCGAGCGGGGACGAATACCGGGGAGCTGTTTTTT
CAISQYRAGTNTGELFF
>TRBV11-3|TRBJ1-6|-|-
TGTGCCAACAGCTTAGATACATATTCGCCCCTCCACTTT
CANSLDTYSPLHF
>TRBV5-1|TRBJ2-6|TRBD1|many
TGCGCCAGCAGCTTGGGGGGGACAGGTGCCTCTGGGGCCAACGTCCTGACTTTC
CASSLGGTGASGANVLTF
>TRBV11-1|TRBJ2-5|-|-
TGTGCTAGTAACTTAGCCACTAGGCAAGAGACCCAGTACTTC
CASNLATRQETQYF
>TRBV20-1|TRBJ2-4|-|few
TGCAGTGCTATTTATCCGGGGAGGAAAAACATTCAGTACTTC
CSAIYPGRKNIQYF
>TRBV6-1|TRBJ1-1|-|many
TGTGCCAGCAGGGGGGGAGCGCGAGGAGCTTTCTTT
CASRGGARGAFF
>TRBV10-2|TRBJ1-1|TRBD1|once
TGCGCCAGCAGTGTAGCCGGGACAGCCCTGGAAGCTTTCTTT
CASSVAGTALEAFF
>TRBV29-1|TRBJ2-3|TRBD2|many
TGCAGCGTTGACGGGACTAGCGGCCTCAGCACAGATACGCAGTATTTT
CSVDGTSGLSTDTQYF
>TRBV7-8|TRBJ1-5|-|-
TGTGCCAGCAGCCTAATGGCCGTTGCCCTCTTGGGCAATCAGCCCCAGCATTTT
CASSLMAVALLGNQPQHF
>TRBV5-1|TRBJ1-5|TRBD1|-
TGCGCCAGCAACTCGGCGATGAATTTGGGACAGGGATGGGGTAGCGGTCAGCCCCAGCATTTT
CASNSAMNLGQGWGSGQPQHF
>TRBV29-1|TRBJ1-1|-|-
TGCAGCGTTGATGGAGGTATAGAAGCTTTCTTC
CSVDGGIEAFF
>TRBV6-2/TRBV6-3|TRBJ2-7|-|-
TGTGCCAGCAGTTTTGGGTCGCGGAAGGACAAGCAGTACTTC
CASSFGSRKDKQYF
>TRBV12-3/TRBV12-4|TRBJ2-1|TRBD2|-
TGTGTCAGCAGCCCGAGCGGGGCCTCGATCGATGAGCAGCTCTTC
CVSSPSGASIDEQLF
>TRBV4-2|TRBJ2-5|-|-
TGTGCCAACAGTCAAGATGCCAGCACAAGAGAGGGGTACTTC
CANSQDASTREGYF
>TRBV6-5|TRBJ2-7|-|many
TGTGCCAGCAGGCGTCACAGGAGCTCCTACGAGCAGTACTTC
CASRRHRSSYEQYF
>TRBV6-1|TRBJ2-6|-|-
TGTGCCAACAGTGACTGGGGATTACTCTCTGGGGCCAACGCCGTGACTTTC
CANSDWGLLSGANAVTF
>TRBV29-1|TRBJ2-5|-|-
TGTAGCGCCCGCCTCTCCAAGGCGGCCCAAGAGACCCAGTACTTC
CSARLSKAAQETQYF
>TRBV5-1|TRBJ1-5|TRBD1|many
TGCGCCAGCAGCCAGACAGGGTATAGCAATCAGCCCCAGCATTTT
CASSQTGYSNQPQHF
>TRBV6-5|TRBJ1-3|-|many
TGTGCCAGCAAATCGGGGGGGACCGGAAACACCATATATTTT
CASKSGGTGNTIYF
>TRBV29-1|TRBJ2-1|-|few
TGCAGTGAAGCTCTTTGGCAGGGTGTTAATGAGCAGTTCTTC
CSEALWQGVNEQFF
>TRBV14|TRBJ2-7|-|-
TGTGCCAACAGCCAACGCCAGGCAGTCAGCGAGCAGTACTTC
CANSQRQAVSEQYF
>TRBV20-1|TRBJ2-7|-|once
TGCAGTGATACCGGATGTCGCACCGACGAGCAGTACTTC
CSDTGCRTDEQYF
>TRBV11-1|TRBJ1-4|TRBD1|-
TGTGCCAGCAGCAAAGAACAGGGGCCGAATGAAAAACTGTTTTTT
CASSKEQGPNEKLFF
>TRBV20-1|TRBJ2-7|-|many
TGCAGTGCTACCGAAGATTACGAGCAGTACTTC
CSATEDYEQYF
>TRBV20-1|TRBJ1-5|-|-
TGCAGTGCTAGAGCGGACAAAAATCAGCCCCAGCATTTT
CSARADKNQPQHF
>TRBV19|TRBJ1-1|-|-
TGTGCCAGTAGTATCGGCAGACGAGACACTGAAGCTTTCTTT
CASSIGRRDTEAFF
>TRBV12-3/TRBV12-4|TRBJ1-5|-|-
TGTGCCAGCAGTCTAGGGACACCTAGCAATCAGCCCCGGCATTTT
CASSLGTPSNQPRHF
>TRBV5-5|TRBJ2-2|TRBD1|once
TGTACCAGCAGCAGGGGACAGAGGATCACCGGGGAGCTGTTTTTT
CTSSRGQRITGELFF
>TRBV6-1|TRBJ2-3|-|-
TGTGCCAGCAGCGACACGGCCGGGACACGGGTTAAAGATACGCAATATTTT
CASSDTAGTRVKDTQYF
>TRBV4-1|TRBJ1-1|-|-
TGCGCCAGCGGCCAAGATCCATCATCCTTGTCTCAAGCTTTCTTT
CASGQDPSSLSQAFF
>TRBV5-1|TRBJ2-1|TRBD2|-
TGCGCCAGCAGCCCCTTAAGCGGGAGGGCCGGCTCCTACAATAAGCAGTTCTTC
CASSPLSGRAGSYNKQFF
>TRBV11-2|TRBJ2-4|TRBD2|-
TGTGCCATCAGATATACGGACGGGGGGGAGTACTTC
CAIRYTDGGEYF
>TRBV11-2|TRBJ2-5|TRBD2|-
TGTGCCAACAGCTTGGGGTTCGGGCTAGCGGGGGGGGGGATCCAAGAGACCCAGTACTTC
CANSLGFGLAGGGIQETQYF
>TRBV12-3/TRBV12-4|TRBJ2-7|-|many
TGTGCCAGCAGTCTCCGGGACCGAACCTACGAGCAGTACTTC
CASSLRDRTYEQYF
>TRBV20-1|TRBJ1-2|TRBD1|-
TGCAGTGCTGTGCCCTACGAAGAACAGGGGGTGGCTGGCTACACCTTC
CSAVPYEEQGVAGYTF
>TRBV20-1|TRBJ2-3|-|-
TGCAGTGTCCACAGAGATACACAGTATTTT
CSVHRDTQYF
>TRBV6-1|TRBJ2-4|TRBD2|-
TGTGCCAGTAGCTACGCAGCTAGCGGGACCCCCAAAAACATTCAGTACTTC
CASSYAASGTPKNIQYF
>TRBV29-1|TRBJ1-1|TRBD1|-
TGCAGTGTGGGCAGGGGGCGGGGCACTGAAGCTTTCTTT
CSVGRGRGTEAFF
>TRBV28|TRBJ1-3|-|many
TGTGCCAGCAAAGAGGTTAGCTCTGGAAACACCATATATTTT
CASKEVSSGNTIYF
>TRBV11-2|TRBJ1-2|-|-
TGTGCCAGCAGCGCAGGCACCTACTATGGCTACATCTTC
CASSAGTYYGYIF
>TRBV11-3|TRBJ2-5|-|-
TGTGTCAACCGGGAGACCCAGTACTTC
CVNRETQYF
>TRBV4-1|TRBJ2-3|-|once
TGCGCCAGCAGCCAAGATGAGGGTCCAGATACGCAGTATTTT
CASSQDEGPDTQYF
>TRBV6-2/TRBV6-3|TRBJ1-5|-|many
TGTGCCAGCAGCCTTCTCTCGGGCTATCAGCCCCAGCATTTT
CASSLLSGYQPQHF
>TRBV10-2|TRBJ1-1|-|-
TGCGCCAGCAGCGGGCCGCAAGCTTTCTTT
CASSGPQAFF